This is a list of T cell receptor beta chains from one sample in a study of T-cell memory formation after mild COVID-19. MiXCR was run by TCRdb on the 5' RACE reads, yielding one entry per CDR3 protein. The sample shows hundreds of thousands of distinct CDR3 sequences, around a fifth of them seen only once. Source material: PBMCs or a T cell subset sorted from them (not recorded which). Receptor source: a man aged 18 to 35 who had mild COVID-19 (a few samples of this study predate the infection). Cell type and time point are not known. Both conserved end residues are part of each CDR3. Fields, in order: CDR3 DNA, CDR3 protein, V gene, D gene, clone size, J gene. D genes are given only for firm matches. Clone size is not always given. Where it is, it says once, few, many or a class for expanded clones.

TGTGCCAGCAGCGCCCACCGGGGCCATGACACCGGGGAGCTGTTTTTT,CASSAHRGHDTGELFF,TRBV12-3/TRBV12-4,-,few,TRBJ2-2
TGTGCCAGCAGCCCTTCTGGGACAAACCTTGAAGCTTTCTTT,CASSPSGTNLEAFF,TRBV5-4,-,-,TRBJ1-1
TGCGCCAGCAAACCCTGGGGATCCACAGATACGCAGTATTTT,CASKPWGSTDTQYF,TRBV5-1,-,few,TRBJ2-3
TGTGCCAGCAGCTTTTCGGACAGAAACACTGAAGCTTTCTTT,CASSFSDRNTEAFF,TRBV6-1,-,-,TRBJ1-1
TGTGCCAGCAGTCCTGGGACGGTGAGCAATCAGCCCCAGCATTTT,CASSPGTVSNQPQHF,TRBV27,-,-,TRBJ1-5
TGTGCCAGCAGCCGTGGTTCAGCAGATACGCAGTATTTT,CASSRGSADTQYF,TRBV7-2,-,-,TRBJ2-3
TGCAGTGCTAGAGATTCTAGGGCCCAAAACACCGGGGAGCTGTTTTTT,CSARDSRAQNTGELFF,TRBV20-1,-,-,TRBJ2-2
TGCGCCAGCAGCTCGCAAGGGACAGAGAATTCACCCCTCCACTTT,CASSSQGTENSPLHF,TRBV5-1,TRBD1,-,TRBJ1-6
TGTGCCAGCAGCTGGGCCGTACAGGCGAGGGAAGCTTTCTTT,CASSWAVQAREAFF,TRBV5-5,-,-,TRBJ1-1
TGCGCCAGCAGCCTCAGGGACAGCAGGGGAGAGACCCAGTACTTC,CASSLRDSRGETQYF,TRBV5-1,TRBD1,-,TRBJ2-5
TGTGCCAGCACCCTTCGGGCCTTTCATCAGCCCCAGCATTTT,CASTLRAFHQPQHF,TRBV2,-,-,TRBJ1-5
TGTGCCAGCAGCCCTGTAGCGGGGGGATACAATGAGCAGTTCTTC,CASSPVAGGYNEQFF,TRBV3-1,TRBD2,few,TRBJ2-1
TGTGCCAGCAGCTTTAAAGGGAGGGAGACCCAGTACTTC,CASSFKGRETQYF,TRBV5-4,-,-,TRBJ2-5
TGCGCCAGCAGCCAAGTTTTAAGCAACGAGCAGTACTTC,CASSQVLSNEQYF,TRBV4-1,-,few,TRBJ2-7
TGTGCCAGCACCGAGGGCAGGGGGGGCTACAATGAGCAGTTCTTC,CASTEGRGGYNEQFF,TRBV7-9,-,-,TRBJ2-1
TGTGCCAGTAGTATAGCAATGGGCAGGTCCGGGGAGCTGTTTTTT,CASSIAMGRSGELFF,TRBV19,-,-,TRBJ2-2
TGCGCCAACCACAGGGTTGCGAACACCGGGGAGCTGTTTTTT,CANHRVANTGELFF,TRBV4-1,-,-,TRBJ2-2
TGTGCCAGCCCCCCAGATGGGTTGAACACTGAAGCTTTCTTT,CASPPDGLNTEAFF,TRBV7-9,-,-,TRBJ1-1
TGTGCCAGCAGTATACGGACAGGGAATAATTCACCCCTCCACTTT,CASSIRTGNNSPLHF,TRBV12-3/TRBV12-4,TRBD1,-,TRBJ1-6
TGCAGCGTTGAAGTCCCTAACTATGGCTACACCTTC,CSVEVPNYGYTF,TRBV29-1,-,-,TRBJ1-2
TGTGCCAGCGGACGGAGGGGGGCCGGTGTGACAGATACGCAGTATTTT,CASGRRGAGVTDTQYF,TRBV5-4,-,-,TRBJ2-3
TGTGCCAGCAGCCCATCCGGGACAGGGGTTCGAAATGAGCAGTTCTTC,CASSPSGTGVRNEQFF,TRBV7-2,TRBD1,-,TRBJ2-1
TGCGCCAGCAGCTTGGGTCCTTTCGCGGGTGAGCAGTTCTTC,CASSLGPFAGEQFF,TRBV5-1,-,many,TRBJ2-1
TGTGCCAGCAGCCAAGCCCTGGGGCCGGATTCTAACTATGGCTACACCTTC,CASSQALGPDSNYGYTF,TRBV3-1,-,-,TRBJ1-2
TGTGCCATCAGTGTTTCCGAGGGCGGCTATGGCTACACCTTC,CAISVSEGGYGYTF,TRBV10-3,-,-,TRBJ1-2
TGCAGTGCTAGAGATGGGACGGACCAAGAGACCCAGTACTTC,CSARDGTDQETQYF,TRBV20-1,-,-,TRBJ2-5
TGTGCCAGCAGCTCCACAGCAGGTATACCCCAGCATTTT,CASSSTAGIPQHF,TRBV7-9,-,few,TRBJ1-5
TGTGCCAGCAGCTTAAGGGAAGGGGAGCTGTTTTTT,CASSLREGELFF,TRBV7-3,-,-,TRBJ2-2
TGTGCCAGCAGCCCGGGGACTCCAGCCCACACCGGGGAGCTGTTTTTT,CASSPGTPAHTGELFF,TRBV7-6,-,-,TRBJ2-2
TGTGCCAGCAGCCAAGTTGGAGACGATACGCAGTATTTT,CASSQVGDDTQYF,TRBV4-2,-,once,TRBJ2-3
TGTGCCAGCAGCTATGGCCTAGCCAAAAACATTCAGTACTTC,CASSYGLAKNIQYF,TRBV5-5,-,-,TRBJ2-4
TGCAGTGCGCCCGAAATGGCAGCGAACACTGAAGCTTTCTTT,CSAPEMAANTEAFF,TRBV20-1,-,-,TRBJ1-1
TGTGCCAGGGACAGGGGCACCGGGGAGCTGTTTTTT,CARDRGTGELFF,TRBV2,TRBD1,few,TRBJ2-2
TGTGCCAGCAGCCCTAGATACACAGATACGCAGTATTTT,CASSPRYTDTQYF,TRBV7-3,-,-,TRBJ2-3
TGTGCCAGCGTAGCGGGGGTGGTTGAGCAGTTCTTC,CASVAGVVEQFF,TRBV6-6,TRBD2,-,TRBJ2-1
TGTGCCAGCTCCCCGGGACACTCGGTAGGAGATACGCAGTATTTT,CASSPGHSVGDTQYF,TRBV25-1,-,once,TRBJ2-3
TGTGCCAGCGGCAATTGGGGCGACACCATATATTTT,CASGNWGDTIYF,TRBV6-5,-,-,TRBJ1-3
TGCGCCAGCAGCCAGGTCGGCTCCTATAATTCACCCCTCCACTTT,CASSQVGSYNSPLHF,TRBV4-3,-,-,TRBJ1-6
TGTGCCAGCAGCCCCACAGGGAATGAGCAGTTCTTC,CASSPTGNEQFF,TRBV7-9,-,many,TRBJ2-1
TGTGCCACGGGACAGGGAGGAGAGACCCAGTACTTC,CATGQGGETQYF,TRBV10-3,TRBD1,few,TRBJ2-5
TGCGCCAGCAGCCAAGGGAGCAGGGGCACTGAAGCTTTCTTT,CASSQGSRGTEAFF,TRBV4-3,-,few,TRBJ1-1
TGTGCCAGCAGCCAGACTAGCGGGCCAGAGACCCAGTACTTC,CASSQTSGPETQYF,TRBV5-4,TRBD2,many,TRBJ2-5
TGTGCCAGCAGTCCGGGACTAGCTTCGGATGAGCAGTTCTTC,CASSPGLASDEQFF,TRBV12-3/TRBV12-4,TRBD2,few,TRBJ2-1
TGTGCCAGCAGCCCAACATCATGGGGCACAGATACGCAGTATTTT,CASSPTSWGTDTQYF,TRBV12-3/TRBV12-4,-,many,TRBJ2-3
TGTGCCAGCAGCTTCGGGGAGTCCGGGGAGCTGTTTTTT,CASSFGESGELFF,TRBV5-4,-,few,TRBJ2-2
TGTGCCAGCAGCTTATTCTTGGTTGGGCCAGATACGCAGTATTTT,CASSLFLVGPDTQYF,TRBV7-9,-,-,TRBJ2-3
TGTGCCAGCACCTGCGGACAGGGGGCTGGTGAGCAGTTCTTC,CASTCGQGAGEQFF,TRBV5-6,TRBD1,-,TRBJ2-1
TGCGCCAGCAAGGAGGGGCCCACACCCCACACTGGGGCCAACGTCCTGACTTTC,CASKEGPTPHTGANVLTF,TRBV5-1,-,-,TRBJ2-6
TGTGCCAGCAGCCCAAGGGGGCAGCGCCCTGAAAAACTGTTTTTT,CASSPRGQRPEKLFF,TRBV16,TRBD1,-,TRBJ1-4
TGTGCCAGTAGTATTTGGCGGGGGAGCTCCTACAATGAGCAGTTCTTC,CASSIWRGSSYNEQFF,TRBV19,TRBD2,few,TRBJ2-1
TGCAGTGCTAGGCATCATCAGGGCTCTGGGGCCAACGTCCTGACTTTC,CSARHHQGSGANVLTF,TRBV20-1,-,once,TRBJ2-6